This T cell receptor (beta chain) was recorded in a study of identical twins. The study, taken as a whole, reports: Within twin pairs, the out-of-frame alpha sequences they shared showed excess low generation probability. Monozygotic twin pairs showed more out-of-frame TCR alpha sharing than models estimated. One should note that invariant MAIT and iNKT cells could partly confound zero-insertion analyses.

This clonotype was found a few times. Antigen unknown. TCRdb analysed the 5' RACE reads with MiXCR anew, one entry per CDR3 protein. The sample gives 410,000 or so distinct CDR3 sequences, about 18% of which show up once; 10% to 15% is in the top ten. The CDR3 is 15 residues long. Germline V gene sequence: CDR1 MNHNS, CDR2 SASEGT. The V and J ends lost 6 bases and 1 base, in that order; junction bases with no gene match: 4. The sample comprised naive T cells sorted from blood. This receptor was taken from a middle-aged man in good health. The chain joins TRBV6-1 to TRBJ2-1, with 9 bases identical to TRBD2. CDR3 region: CASSVLAGSYNEQFF. The CDR3 coding sequence is TGTGCCAGCAGCGTCCTAGCGGGGTCCTACAATGAGCAGTTCTTC.